The clone carrying this T cell receptor beta chain has just a few counts. No antigen is known for it. This specimen comes from a study of vaccination effects on CD4 cells after COVID-19. Across the whole study: In culture with 10 IU/ml IL-2 and around 10 ug/ml peptides, PBMC were grown at 1.5 million to 2 million per well.

V lost 2 bases to trimming and J lost 0 bases, with 8 bases between them. Germline V lookup: CDR1 SNHLY, CDR2 FYNNEI. The CDR3 totals 15 residues. The table came from immunoSEQ multiplex PCR; TCRdb's copy has only in-frame clones and leaves some out. The sample comprises fewer than 60,000 clones, 78% of which are singletons, and around 4% rests with the top ten. With approximately 10 days of culture completed, CD4+ T cells were isolated. Vaccination of participants consisted of two doses of either the BNT162b2 or mRNA-1273 vaccine. Half of the medium was exchanged for IL-2 medium on both days 3 and 7.

The material was CD4+ T cells from PBMCs cultured without peptide, obtained after COVID-19 vaccination. The receptor was isolated from a human donor who received a COVID-19 vaccine. The chain combines TRBV2 with TRBJ2-1; the D gene is possibly TRBD2 (6 bases). The CDR3 DNA reads TGTGCCAGCAGTGAACTCGGGAGCTCCTACAATGAGCAGTTCTTC. Translated: CASSELGSSYNEQFF.